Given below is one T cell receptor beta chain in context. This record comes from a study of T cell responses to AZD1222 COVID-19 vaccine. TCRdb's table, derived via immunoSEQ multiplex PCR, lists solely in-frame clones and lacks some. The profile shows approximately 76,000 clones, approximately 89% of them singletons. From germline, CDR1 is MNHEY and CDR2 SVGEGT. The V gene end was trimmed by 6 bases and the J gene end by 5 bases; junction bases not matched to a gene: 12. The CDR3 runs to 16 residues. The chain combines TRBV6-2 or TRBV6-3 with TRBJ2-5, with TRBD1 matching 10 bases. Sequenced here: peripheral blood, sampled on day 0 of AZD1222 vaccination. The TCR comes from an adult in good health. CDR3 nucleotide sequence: TGTGCCAGCAGCACCCCGACAGGGGGCGGTTGGGAGACCCAGTACTTC. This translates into CASSTPTGGGWETQYF.